Given below is one T cell receptor beta chain in context. What it binds is unknown. The sample comes from a study of T cells in localized non-small cell lung cancer. Study-wide results and caveats: It remains possible that heterogeneity exists, since only one tumor region was sequenced. Out of the top 100 tumor clones, a median about 57 were seen in adjacent lung.

Generated by immunoSEQ multiplex PCR, the TCRdb table keeps only in-frame clones and is missing some. This table has some 30,000 clones, over 80% appearing once. Trimming left V 4 bases short and J 7 bases short, with 19 bases between. The CDR3 runs 15 residues. The germline V gene encodes CDR1 SGHVS and CDR2 FQNEAQ. The input for sequencing was PBMCs, taken before any cancer treatment. This clonotype was obtained from a man between 40 and 75 years old with stage II lung adenocarcinoma. The V call is TRBV7-8, the J call TRBJ1-1; tentative D call: TRBD1 (6 bases). CDR3 in amino acids: CASSSDRQVFYEAFF. The CDR3 coding sequence is TGTGCCAGCAGCTCTGATAGACAGGTCTTCTATGAAGCTTTCTTT.